Sequencing of this T cell receptor beta chain was carried out in a study of blood T cells in healthy people across ages. Study observations and caveats: There was a strong correlation between TCR beta diversity and naive T cell percentage. A roughly linear age-dependent decrease characterized TCR beta diversity per million T cells.

Isolation yielded PBMCs, at least 7 million per sample, in every case. The use of a sample-barcoded 5' primer and a J-beta primer mix characterized a second PCR of 7 to 11 cycles. Each of the samples gave a minimum of 2.5 million paired-end reads that contained CDR3. TCRdb itself ran the 5' RACE reads through MiXCR, one entry per CDR3 protein. This repertoire shows a few hundred thousand distinct CDR3 sequences, more than 45% found once; its top ten account for around 53%. V trimming: 1 base; J trimming: 5 bases; junction bases outside the gene matches: 8. Per the germline V gene, CDR1 is SGHTA and CDR2 is FQGNSA. There are 16 residues in the CDR3. About this clonotype: As yet, its antigen is unknown.

The chain has TRBV7-2 and TRBJ2-7, with TRBD2 identical over 10 bases. This receptor was taken from a man aged 55 to 70 in good health. Specimen: blood. As DNA, the CDR3 is TGTGCCAGCAGCTTAGTAGCTAGCGGGAGCCAACACGAGCAGTACTTC. This encodes CASSLVASGSQHEQYF.